The rows below give T cell receptor beta chains drawn from one sample of a study of blood T cell repertoires in COVID-19. Generated by immunoSEQ multiplex PCR, the TCRdb table keeps only in-frame clones and is missing some. The repertoire holds approximately 260,000 clones, with around four fifths as singletons. The source material was peripheral blood. The receptors come from a man in his 60s who had recovered from COVID-19. CDR3s include the opening cysteine and the closing phenylalanine or tryptophan. The order of the fields is D gene, V gene, J gene, CDR3 protein. A D gene is named only where the DNA matches it firmly.

d_call: TRBD1
v_call: TRBV2
j_call: TRBJ1-6
cdr3_aa: CASRTGTGVDSPLHF

d_call: NA
v_call: TRBV6-5
j_call: TRBJ2-1
cdr3_aa: CASSYKPLMVNEQFF

d_call: NA
v_call: TRBV19
j_call: TRBJ2-7
cdr3_aa: CASAPGSSYEQYF

d_call: NA
v_call: TRBV7-2
j_call: TRBJ1-2
cdr3_aa: CASSFQPDSGYTF

d_call: TRBD1
v_call: TRBV11-2
j_call: TRBJ2-7
cdr3_aa: CASSSGGPYEQYF

d_call: TRBD1
v_call: TRBV5-6
j_call: TRBJ1-1
cdr3_aa: CASSSDRGLINTEAFF

d_call: TRBD1
v_call: TRBV6-5
j_call: TRBJ1-6
cdr3_aa: CATQTGNNSPLHF

d_call: NA
v_call: TRBV11-3
j_call: TRBJ2-5
cdr3_aa: CASSLDRREQTQYF

d_call: NA
v_call: TRBV2
j_call: TRBJ1-1
cdr3_aa: CASSQGFLTEAFF

d_call: NA
v_call: TRBV28
j_call: TRBJ1-3
cdr3_aa: CASSLMTGGGGNTIYF

d_call: NA
v_call: TRBV30
j_call: TRBJ1-2
cdr3_aa: CAWSGDSGYTF

d_call: NA
v_call: TRBV29-1
j_call: TRBJ1-3
cdr3_aa: CSVIIGNTIYF

d_call: TRBD1
v_call: TRBV5-1
j_call: TRBJ2-7
cdr3_aa: CASSLAGQGDSEQYF

d_call: TRBD1
v_call: TRBV15
j_call: TRBJ2-4
cdr3_aa: CATSTRTGATKNIQYF

d_call: NA
v_call: TRBV19
j_call: TRBJ1-3
cdr3_aa: CASSIQATSGNTIYF

d_call: TRBD2
v_call: TRBV20-1
j_call: TRBJ2-3
cdr3_aa: CSASRLAGRTDTQYF

d_call: NA
v_call: TRBV15
j_call: TRBJ1-3
cdr3_aa: CATSRGMGAGNTIYF

d_call: TRBD1
v_call: TRBV28
j_call: TRBJ2-7
cdr3_aa: CASRAGGLREQYF

d_call: NA
v_call: TRBV19
j_call: TRBJ1-5
cdr3_aa: CAISQGRGQPQHF

d_call: NA
v_call: TRBV30
j_call: TRBJ1-5
cdr3_aa: CAWGVPGRVGNQPQHF

d_call: TRBD1
v_call: TRBV6-5
j_call: TRBJ1-5
cdr3_aa: CATAQGAGGNQPQHF

d_call: TRBD1
v_call: TRBV11-3
j_call: TRBJ2-5
cdr3_aa: CASSLGTGKNQETQYF

d_call: TRBD1
v_call: TRBV6-2/TRBV6-3
j_call: TRBJ1-5
cdr3_aa: CASSYSKHRGENQPQHF

d_call: TRBD1
v_call: TRBV6-5
j_call: TRBJ2-7
cdr3_aa: CASREDRPSYF

d_call: NA
v_call: TRBV11-2
j_call: TRBJ1-4
cdr3_aa: CASSSGVLNEKLFF

d_call: NA
v_call: TRBV21-1
j_call: TRBJ2-7
cdr3_aa: CASARLAGLRLPGLRIYEQYF

d_call: TRBD2
v_call: TRBV11-2
j_call: TRBJ2-1
cdr3_aa: CASSFGGGNEQFF

d_call: NA
v_call: TRBV28
j_call: TRBJ1-2
cdr3_aa: CASSPGGGGENYGYTF

d_call: NA
v_call: TRBV21-1
j_call: TRBJ1-5
cdr3_aa: CASSNPPGQGLYSNQPQHF

d_call: TRBD1
v_call: TRBV27
j_call: TRBJ1-5
cdr3_aa: CASSRLGTGGDQPQHF

d_call: NA
v_call: TRBV29-1
j_call: TRBJ1-2
cdr3_aa: CSVEIGQGFYGYTF

d_call: NA
v_call: TRBV11-1
j_call: TRBJ2-3
cdr3_aa: CASNPGADTQYF

d_call: TRBD2
v_call: TRBV5-1
j_call: TRBJ2-3
cdr3_aa: CASSWGTSGRFGTDTQYF

d_call: TRBD2
v_call: TRBV5-1
j_call: TRBJ2-1
cdr3_aa: CASSFGGSSYNEQFF

d_call: NA
v_call: TRBV6-5
j_call: TRBJ1-5
cdr3_aa: CASRGRTAGQPQHF

d_call: NA
v_call: TRBV10-2
j_call: TRBJ1-3
cdr3_aa: CASTLQSSGNTIYF

d_call: TRBD2
v_call: TRBV4-1
j_call: TRBJ2-7
cdr3_aa: CASSQDLGLAGGEQYF

d_call: NA
v_call: TRBV3-1/TRBV3-2
j_call: TRBJ2-7
cdr3_aa: CASSPGISYEQYF

d_call: TRBD1
v_call: TRBV19
j_call: TRBJ1-2
cdr3_aa: CASATGTDYGYTF

d_call: NA
v_call: TRBV7-2
j_call: TRBJ2-2
cdr3_aa: CASSSWASDAGELFF

d_call: TRBD1
v_call: TRBV7-2
j_call: TRBJ1-1
cdr3_aa: CASRPRTGNTEAFF

d_call: TRBD1
v_call: TRBV19
j_call: TRBJ1-6
cdr3_aa: CASSITGTANSPLHF

d_call: NA
v_call: TRBV4-1
j_call: TRBJ1-4
cdr3_aa: CASSQRRGNEKLFF

d_call: NA
v_call: TRBV15
j_call: TRBJ2-7
cdr3_aa: CATSRDTRADEQYF

d_call: NA
v_call: TRBV6-5
j_call: TRBJ1-1
cdr3_aa: CASRLTGMNTEAFF

d_call: TRBD2
v_call: TRBV30
j_call: TRBJ2-7
cdr3_aa: CAWAGASGGPYEQYF

d_call: TRBD1
v_call: TRBV14
j_call: TRBJ1-1
cdr3_aa: CASSRQGWNTEAFF

d_call: NA
v_call: TRBV6-1
j_call: TRBJ2-6
cdr3_aa: CASSESGSNSGANVLTF

d_call: TRBD2
v_call: TRBV6-5
j_call: TRBJ2-1
cdr3_aa: CASSYGLAGNEQFF

d_call: NA
v_call: TRBV4-1
j_call: TRBJ2-5
cdr3_aa: CASSQTATVQETQYF

d_call: NA
v_call: TRBV6-5
j_call: TRBJ2-7
cdr3_aa: CASLRHSSTYEQYF

d_call: TRBD1
v_call: TRBV18
j_call: TRBJ2-1
cdr3_aa: CASRGQGLYNEQFF

d_call: TRBD1
v_call: TRBV19
j_call: TRBJ1-1
cdr3_aa: CASSTMGQGGTEAFF

d_call: NA
v_call: TRBV5-5
j_call: TRBJ2-7
cdr3_aa: CASSINPGKSGYEQYF

d_call: TRBD1
v_call: TRBV30
j_call: TRBJ1-3
cdr3_aa: CAWSVPGQGAINTIYF